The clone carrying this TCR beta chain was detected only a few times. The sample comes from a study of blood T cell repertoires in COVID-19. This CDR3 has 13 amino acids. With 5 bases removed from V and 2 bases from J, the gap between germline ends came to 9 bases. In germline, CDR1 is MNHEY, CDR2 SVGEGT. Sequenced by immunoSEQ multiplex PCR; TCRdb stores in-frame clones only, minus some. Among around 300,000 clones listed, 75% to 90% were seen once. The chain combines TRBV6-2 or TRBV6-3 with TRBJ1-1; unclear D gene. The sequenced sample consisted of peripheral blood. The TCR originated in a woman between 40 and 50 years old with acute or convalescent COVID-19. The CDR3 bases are TGTGCCAGCAGTAGGAGGCCCAACACTGAAGCTTTCTTT. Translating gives CASSRRPNTEAFF.